One sample yielded the 16 T cell receptor beta chains listed below, sequenced in a study of CD4 T cell repertoires in COVID-19. Here immunoSEQ multiplex PCR was the method, and the copy in TCRdb shows in-frame clones only, minus some. The top ten clones hold roughly 0.5% of a sample with 60,000 to 90,000 clones, 83% of them seen once. This material consisted of CD4+ T cells from peripheral blood, taken after recovery from COVID-19. The origin of the receptors is a human donor who had COVID-19.

The J gene is TRBJ1-2, the V gene TRBV7-2, with a weak D call TRBD1 (5 bases). The germline gives CDR1 SGHTA, CDR2 FQGNSA. The CDR3 loop spans 14 amino acids. Trimming took 1 base from V and 4 from J, leaving 10 bases between them. The DNA for the CDR3 is TGTGCCAGCAGCTTAGACAGGCTCACCTATGGCTACACCTTC. Protein product: CASSLDRLTYGYTF. Drawing the rest from reference TRBV7-2 and TRBJ1-2, the complete variable domain is GAGVSQSPSNKVTEKGKDVELRCDPISGHTALYWYRQSLGQGLEFLIYFQGNSAPDKSGLPSDRFSAERTGGSVSTLTIQRTQQEDSAVYLCASSLDRLTYGYTFGSGTRLTVV.

In its sample, this clone was seen once. The chain is built from TRBV29-1 and TRBJ2-7, with unresolved D. Germline-derived CDR1 and CDR2 are SQVTM and ANQGSEA. This CDR3 comprises 9 residues. V gave up 7 bases and J gave up 1 base, with 2 bases separating them. The CDR3, as DNA: TGCAGCGCTTCCTACGAGCAGTACTTC. Amino acid sequence: CSASYEQYF.

The chain is built from TRBV19 and TRBJ2-1; D gene ambiguous. V was cut by 2 bases and J by 4 bases, with 15 bases left in between. CDR1 and CDR2 (germline): LNHDA, SQIVND (reference sequence). CDR3 length equals 16 residues. The CDR3 nucleotides read TGTGCCAGTAGTATAACCCATCAGAGCGAGTACAATGAGCAGTTCTTC. It specifies CASSITHQSEYNEQFF. Full variable domain (remainder filled in from reference TRBV19 and TRBJ2-1): DGGITQSPKYLFRKEGQNVTLSCEQNLNHDAMYWYRQDPGQGLRLIYYSQIVNDFQKGDIAEGYSVSREKKESFPLTVTSAQKNPTAFYLCASSITHQSEYNEQFFGPGTRLTVL.

J is TRBJ2-7 and V is TRBV11-2, with TRBD2 identical over 7 bases. The CDR3 contains 15 residues. V lost 2 bases and J lost 2; bases outside the gene matches: 6. Germline CDR1 is SGHAT and CDR2 is FQNNGV. The CDR3 reads CASSLNGGFTYEQYF. Here the CDR3 DNA reads TGTGCCAGCAGCTTAAACGGGGGGTTCACCTACGAGCAGTACTTC. Full variable domain (outside the CDR3, taken from reference TRBV11-2 and TRBJ2-7): EAGVAQSPRYKIIEKRQSVAFWCNPISGHATLYWYQQILGQGPKLLIQFQNNGVVDDSQLPKDRFSAERLKGVDSTLKIQPAKLEDSAVYLCASSLNGGFTYEQYFGPGTRLTVT.

The genes are TRBV12-5 and TRBJ2-7; 7 positions match TRBD1. Losses at the gene ends were 5 bases for V and 2 bases for J; bases not matched to a gene: 9. The CDR3 spans 15 residues. Germline CDR1 reads LGHNT; CDR2 reads FRNRAP. The CDR3 here is CASGRGQTNTYEQYF. CDR3 DNA sequence: TGTGCTAGTGGTCGGGGACAGACTAACACCTACGAGCAGTACTTC.

Of note for this clone: A junction boundary mismatches the germline segment, possibly from a read error. The chain employs TRBV4-1 and TRBJ2-3, with D possibly TRBD1 on 6 matching bases. The CDR3 runs to 16 residues. Germline CDR1 is MGHRA and CDR2 is YSYEKL. The CDR3 coding sequence is TGCGCCAGCAGCCAGGTACAACAGGGTGGCACGGATACGCAGTATTTT. As protein: CASSQVQQGGTDTQYF.

The chain is built from TRBV19 and TRBJ2-3, with 9 bases that match TRBD2. CDR3 size: 15 residues. V lost 6 bases and J lost 3; bases outside the gene matches: 7. Germline-derived CDR1 and CDR2 are LNHDA and SQIVND (reference sequence). The CDR3 DNA follows: TGTGCCAGTAGGGATCTAGCGGGGATTACAGATACGCAGTATTTT. Amino acid sequence: CASRDLAGITDTQYF.

The chain is built from TRBV29-1 and TRBJ1-3; D unclear. In germline, CDR1 is SQVTM, CDR2 ANQGSEA. V was trimmed by 6 bases and J by 0 bases, leaving 9 bases between them. The CDR3 length is 13 residues. CDR3 protein: CSVRPNSGNTIYF. For the CDR3, the DNA is TGCAGCGTCCGCCCTAACTCTGGAAACACCATATATTTT. The full variable domain, in which reference TRBV29-1 and TRBJ1-3 provide the parts outside the CDR3, is SAVISQKPSRDICQRGTSLTIQCQVDSQVTMMFWYRQQPGQSLTLIATANQGSEATYESGFVIDKFPISRPNLTFSTLTVSNMSPEDSSIYLCSVRPNSGNTIYFGEGSWLTVV.

The V gene is TRBV6-5, the J gene TRBJ2-3; D is ambiguous. The V end lost 6 bases, the J end lost 2 bases, and 3 bases lay between the germline ends. CDR1 is MNHEY, CDR2 SVGAGI, per germline. This CDR3 spans 11 amino acids. The CDR3 here is CASRYTDTQYF. The CDR3 bases are TGTGCCAGCAGATACACAGATACGCAGTATTTT.

The genes are TRBV28 and TRBJ2-7, with a possible D match to TRBD2 (6 bases). Germline assignment: CDR1 MDHEN and CDR2 SYDVKM. This CDR3 comprises 14 residues. V dropped 1 base and J dropped 4 bases, with 11 bases sitting between them. For the CDR3, the DNA is TGTGCCAGCAGTTTATCGGGAGTCGAGTACGAGCAGTACTTC. Its protein is CASSLSGVEYEQYF.

This chain links TRBV6-2 or TRBV6-3 with TRBJ2-3; D not resolved. The CDR3 loop spans 14 amino acids. Trimming shortened V by 6 bases and J by 2 bases, and 12 bases separated the two germline ends. Germline CDR1 reads MNHEY; CDR2 reads SVGEGT. CDR3 sequence reads: CASSQLEFTDTQYF. CDR3 sequence (DNA): TGTGCCAGCAGCCAACTGGAGTTCACAGATACGCAGTATTTT.

This clone was seen more than once but under ten times. V usage is TRBV7-2 and J usage is TRBJ1-5; D unresolved. CDR3 length: 13 amino acids. Germline assignment: CDR1 SGHTA and CDR2 FQGNSA. The V end lost 5 bases, the J end lost 4 bases, and 9 bases lay between the germline ends. The CDR3 region has the DNA TGTGCCAGCAGCCATTTAGGGAATCAGCCCCAGCATTTT. Its protein is CASSHLGNQPQHF.

This chain joins TRBV28 and TRBJ1-1, with no clear D. The germline V gene encodes CDR1 MDHEN and CDR2 SYDVKM. The V end was cut by 3 bases, the J end by 0 bases, with 8 bases between. This CDR3 contains 14 residues. The CDR3 reads CASSLYRLNTEAFF. The CDR3 nucleotides are TGTGCCAGCAGTTTGTATAGATTGAACACTGAAGCTTTCTTT.

The chain recombines TRBV20-1 with TRBJ2-5; TRBD2 agrees at 7 bases. V trimming: 3 bases; J trimming: 1 base; junction bases outside the gene matches: 8. Per germline, CDR1 DFQATT and CDR2 SNEGSKA (reference sequence). The CDR3 sequence is 15 residues long. CDR3 amino acids: CSASIRGSLQETQYF. The DNA for the CDR3 is TGCAGTGCTAGTATCCGCGGGAGTCTCCAAGAGACCCAGTACTTC.

The genes are TRBV7-9 and TRBJ1-4, with D possibly TRBD1 on 5 matching bases. This CDR3 spans 17 amino acids. Trimming cost V 2 bases and J 3 bases, with 16 bases left between them. Germline V gives CDR1 SEHNR, CDR2 FQNEAQ (reference sequence). The CDR3 loop is CASSLWATGLANEKLFF. Written as DNA, the CDR3 is TGTGCCAGCAGCTTATGGGCCACAGGCTTGGCTAATGAAAAACTGTTTTTT. The full variable domain, rest sourced from reference TRBV7-9 and TRBJ1-4, is DTGVSQNPRHKITKRGQNVTFRCDPISEHNRLYWYRQTLGQGPEFLTYFQNEAQLEKSRLLSDRFSAERPKGSFSTLEIQRTEQGDSAMYLCASSLWATGLANEKLFFGSGTQLSVL.

The CDR3 here is CASSSGLDRGAQYF. The CDR3 region has the DNA TGTGCCAGCAGCTCAGGACTAGATCGGGGGGCCCAGTACTTC. V usage is TRBV6-5 and J usage is TRBJ2-5, with TRBD2 matching over 7 bases. Germline V gene sequence: CDR1 MNHEY, CDR2 SVGAGI. Trimming took 6 bases from V and 9 from J; bases not matched to a gene: 13. This CDR3 comprises 14 residues.